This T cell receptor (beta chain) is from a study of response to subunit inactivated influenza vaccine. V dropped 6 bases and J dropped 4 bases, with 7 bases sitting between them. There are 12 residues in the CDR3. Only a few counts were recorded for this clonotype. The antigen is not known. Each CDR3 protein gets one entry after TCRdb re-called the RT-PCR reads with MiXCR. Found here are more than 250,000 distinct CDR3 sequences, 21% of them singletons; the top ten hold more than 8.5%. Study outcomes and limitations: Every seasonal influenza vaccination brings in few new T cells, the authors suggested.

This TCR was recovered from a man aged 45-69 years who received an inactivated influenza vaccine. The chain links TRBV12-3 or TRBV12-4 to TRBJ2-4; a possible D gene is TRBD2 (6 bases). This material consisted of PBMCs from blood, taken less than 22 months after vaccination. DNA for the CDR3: TGTGCCAGCAGCCGGGGGAAAAACATTCAGTACTTC. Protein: CASSRGKNIQYF.